This is a list of T cell receptor beta chains from one sample in a study of blood T cell repertoires in COVID-19. Repertoires were generated with immunoSEQ multiplex PCR, while TCRdb's copy carries only in-frame clones and drops some. The sample lists some 300,000 clones, 75% to 90% seen once, with just under 6.5% in the top ten. Sequences were obtained from peripheral blood. The source of these receptors is a woman aged 45 to 65 with COVID-19, enrolled during active disease. Each CDR3 is given with its conserved first and last residue.

j_gene,v_gene,CDR3aa
TRBJ2-7,TRBV27,CASSLSIGLAPSSYEQYF
TRBJ2-7,TRBV5-1,CASSLEDRASYEQYF
TRBJ2-1,TRBV19,CASAAWGQGINEQFF
TRBJ2-5,TRBV7-9,CASSPAKGLKQETQYF
TRBJ1-2,TRBV2,CASSDFPYGYTF
TRBJ2-7,TRBV19,CASTETLAGGPGYEQYF
TRBJ1-6,TRBV11-2,CASSFGQESNSPLHF
TRBJ2-7,TRBV5-1,CASSLGGEQYF
TRBJ1-6,TRBV27,CASSSLGQGSSPLHF
TRBJ2-2,TRBV18,CASSPYPQGDTGELFF
TRBJ2-3,TRBV7-8,CASSLHRLAGGSSTDTQYF
TRBJ2-3,TRBV5-1,CASRRQGPDTQYF
TRBJ2-3,TRBV29-1,CSVEGLAGDTQYF
TRBJ2-1,TRBV5-3,CARSSDLAGGFYEQFF
TRBJ2-3,TRBV7-7,CASSRGLAGVGTDTQYF
TRBJ2-7,TRBV6-6,CASRTSSESSYEQYF
TRBJ1-6,TRBV11-3,CASSLVQGIKNSPLHF
TRBJ2-7,TRBV2,CASSEGRQQGSYEQYF
TRBJ2-4,TRBV5-4,CASSLEFAKNIQYF
TRBJ2-2,TRBV18,CASQKPGVRNGELFF
TRBJ2-1,TRBV6-5,CASLTRVGYNEQFF
TRBJ2-5,TRBV5-4,CATGTHLSGWQETQYF
TRBJ2-1,TRBV28,CASSGGGASSYNEQFF
TRBJ2-3,TRBV19,CASGQKVTDTQYF
TRBJ1-3,TRBV5-5,CASTLDTGAGNTIYF
TRBJ2-3,TRBV9,CASSARGITDTQYF
TRBJ1-6,TRBV9,CASSIRTGESPLHF
TRBJ2-4,TRBV7-8,CASSPRTGTKNIQYF
TRBJ2-1,TRBV15,CATRFGLANNEQFF
TRBJ1-3,TRBV6-5,CASSPVSISGNTIYF
TRBJ2-7,TRBV7-2,CASSFWTSAVYEQYF
TRBJ2-7,TRBV5-1,CASSWDSGSTYEQYF
TRBJ1-5,TRBV28,CASSPGGGNQPQHF
TRBJ2-1,TRBV7-3,CASSLAATQEQFF
TRBJ2-3,TRBV7-2,CASSPETKSTDTQYF
TRBJ2-3,TRBV25-1,CASTDWVSGGTDTQYF
TRBJ1-1,TRBV7-9,CASSRSGKKRNTEAFF
TRBJ2-4,TRBV9,CASSDPAGGDIQYF
TRBJ2-7,TRBV7-9,CASTSTHMGLYEQYF
TRBJ2-1,TRBV27,CASSPHPGLAGGSTYNEQFF
TRBJ2-3,TRBV14,CASNRQGGSDTQYF
TRBJ2-7,TRBV6-5,CASSNGLAEREQYF
TRBJ1-2,TRBV7-8,CASSLGTTYGYTF
TRBJ1-1,TRBV5-1,CASSLVTLGGTEAFF
TRBJ2-3,TRBV18,CASSPTGGNGADTQYF
TRBJ2-2,TRBV7-3,CASSSGGLAGGVTGELFF
TRBJ2-3,TRBV5-1,CASSLGGGSTDTQYF
TRBJ2-3,TRBV2,CASSMADTQYF
TRBJ1-5,TRBV6-2/TRBV6-3,CASSLLPGQGDNQPQHF
TRBJ2-5,TRBV19,CASSDTGRGGQETQYF
TRBJ1-2,TRBV30,CAWIVGQGAYGYTF
TRBJ1-5,TRBV5-1,CASSSGGDNQPQHF
TRBJ2-3,TRBV7-2,CASSLRGSRPDTQYF
TRBJ2-2,TRBV19,CASSEITRGTGVYTGELFF
TRBJ2-7,TRBV7-9,CASSLPTGGRQYF